Each of the 8 T cell receptor beta chains below was sequenced from the same sample in a study of T cells in Graves' hyperthyroidism and ophthalmopathy. Regions amplified from RNA transcripts were the TCR beta CDR3 regions. Initially, a first-round RT-PCR of the TCR CDR3 employed the HTBI primer set. TCRdb recomputed calls from the multiplex PCR reads with MiXCR, one row per CDR3 protein. The data show fewer than 900,000 distinct CDR3 sequences, with 16% seen just once and 8.4% held by the top ten. The sample consisted of blood. The receptor set was obtained from a man between 18 and 29 years old with Graves' hyperthyroidism.

This clonotype showed up just a few times. This chain uses TRBV5-5 with TRBJ2-7; D may correspond to TRBD1 or TRBD2 (6 bases each). CDR1 and CDR2 (germline): SGHKS, YYEKEE (reference sequence). V was cut by 2 bases and J by 0 bases, with 18 bases left in between. The CDR3 is 17 amino acids. Written as DNA, the CDR3 is TGTGCCAGCAGCTTAGCCCCGAGGGGGGCTAGCTCCTACGAGCAGTACTTC. Its protein product is CASSLAPRGASSYEQYF. The full variable domain, its missing parts supplied by reference TRBV5-5 and TRBJ2-7, is DAGVTQSPTHLIKTRGQQVTLRCSPISGHKSVSWYQQVLGQGPQFIFQYYEKEERGRGNFPDRFSARQFPNYSSELNVNALLLGDSALYLCASSLAPRGASSYEQYFGPGTRLTVT.

The DNA of the CDR3 is TGTGCCAGCAGCTGGACGGGGCTTGGGGGAACGAATGAGCAGTTCTTC. This sequence encodes CASSWTGLGGTNEQFF. The J gene is TRBJ2-1, the V gene TRBV11-3, with D perhaps given as TRBD1 or TRBD2 (5 bases each). The germline gives CDR1 SGHNT, CDR2 YENEEA. Trimming removed 4 bases from V and 7 bases from J, with 20 bases in between. The CDR3 is 16 amino acids.

This clonotype was counted many times. V usage is TRBV20-1 and J usage is TRBJ2-3, with D perhaps TRBD1 (6 bases). V was trimmed by 2 bases and J by 6 bases, leaving 12 bases between them. The germline V gene encodes CDR1 DFQATT and CDR2 SNEGSKA (reference sequence). CDR3 length: 13 residues. The CDR3 region is CSARQGRWDTQYF. CDR3 nucleotide sequence: TGCAGTGCTAGACAGGGGCGCTGGGATACGCAGTATTTT.

This rearrangement joins TRBV20-1 to TRBJ1-1; no clear D. Germline V gene sequence: CDR1 DFQATT, CDR2 SNEGSKA (reference sequence). The CDR3 extends over 13 amino acids. CDR3 in DNA: TGCAGCGAGACTGGGGTAGTTAACACTGAAGCTTTCTTT. Translation: CSETGVVNTEAFF.

In its sample, this clonotype was seen a few times. The chain joins TRBV7-9 to TRBJ2-7; tentatively, D is TRBD1 (5 bases). The CDR3 runs 15 residues. Germline values: CDR1 SEHNR, CDR2 FQNEAQ (reference sequence). V was cut by 2 bases and J by 3 bases, with 14 bases left in between. CDR3 loop: CASSLLPTAIYEQYF. CDR3 bases: TGTGCCAGCAGCTTACTCCCGACAGCAATCTACGAGCAGTACTTC. The full variable domain, in which reference TRBV7-9 and TRBJ2-7 provide the parts outside the CDR3, is DTGVSQNPRHKITKRGQNVTFRCDPISEHNRLYWYRQTLGQGPEFLTYFQNEAQLEKSRLLSDRFSAERPKGSFSTLEIQRTEQGDSAMYLCASSLLPTAIYEQYFGPGTRLTVT.

The genes are TRBV12-3 or TRBV12-4 and TRBJ2-3, with 11 bases identical to TRBD2. The CDR3 length is 19 residues. Germline trimming cut 5 bases from V and 7 bases from J; bases unmatched to any gene: 20. The CDR3 DNA follows: TGTGCCAGCAGTCGGAGCGGTGGTACTAGCGGGAGTTGGGGGAATACGCAGTATTTT. This translates into CASSRSGGTSGSWGNTQYF.

This clonotype was observed many times. V gene TRBV19 combines with J gene TRBJ2-7, with TRBD1 matching 7 bases. V gave up 10 bases and J gave up 3 bases; unmatched junction bases: 24. CDR3 length: 18 residues. The V gene's germline CDR1 is LNHDA and CDR2 SQIVND (reference sequence). The CDR3 region is CATSGIRQGIGYYYEQYF. In DNA form, the CDR3 reads TGTGCCACCTCGGGGATACGACAGGGAATTGGCTACTACTACGAGCAGTACTTC.

The rearrangement links TRBV29-1 to TRBJ2-7; the match to TRBD2 covers 9 bases. This CDR3 region has 16 residues. With V trimmed by 7 bases and J by 3 bases, 16 bases remained unmatched. Germline V gives CDR1 SQVTM, CDR2 ANQGSEA. CDR3 protein: CSALRIGLAGFYEQYF. The CDR3 bases are TGCAGCGCCCTCAGGATCGGGCTAGCGGGATTCTACGAGCAGTACTTC.